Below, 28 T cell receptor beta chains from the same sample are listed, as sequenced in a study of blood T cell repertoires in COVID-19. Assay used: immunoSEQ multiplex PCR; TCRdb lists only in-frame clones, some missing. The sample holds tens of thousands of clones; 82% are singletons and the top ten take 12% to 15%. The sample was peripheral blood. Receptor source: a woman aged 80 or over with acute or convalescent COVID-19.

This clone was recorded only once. The chain's CDR3 is CASSSGLGRGYTF. The CDR3 DNA is TGCGCCAGCAGCTCGGGACTGGGAAGGGGCTACACCTTC. V usage is TRBV5-1 and J usage is TRBJ1-2; tentative D call: TRBD1 (5 bases). Per germline, CDR1 SGHRS and CDR2 YFSETQ. The CDR3 is 13 amino acids. V lost 3 bases and J 8 bases, leaving 14 bases between the germline ends. The entire variable domain, with the rest obtained from reference TRBV5-1 and TRBJ1-2, is as follows: KAGVTQTPRYLIKTRGQQVTLSCSPISGHRSVSWYQQTPGQGLQFLFEYFSETQRNKGNFPGRFSGRQFSNSRSEMNVSTLELGDSALYLCASSSGLGRGYTFGSGTRLTVV.

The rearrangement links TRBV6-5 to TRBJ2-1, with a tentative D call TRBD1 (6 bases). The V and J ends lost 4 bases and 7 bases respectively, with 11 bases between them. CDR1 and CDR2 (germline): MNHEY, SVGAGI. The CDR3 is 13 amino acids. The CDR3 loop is CASSWADRNEQFF. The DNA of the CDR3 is TGTGCCAGCAGTTGGGCGGACAGAAATGAGCAGTTCTTC.

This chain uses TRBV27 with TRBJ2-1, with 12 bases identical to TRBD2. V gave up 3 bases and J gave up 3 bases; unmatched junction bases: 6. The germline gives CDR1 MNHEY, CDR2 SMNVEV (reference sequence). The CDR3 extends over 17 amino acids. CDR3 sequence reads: CASSLRPLAGGYNEQFF. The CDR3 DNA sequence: TGTGCCAGCAGTTTGAGGCCACTAGCGGGAGGCTACAATGAGCAGTTCTTC.

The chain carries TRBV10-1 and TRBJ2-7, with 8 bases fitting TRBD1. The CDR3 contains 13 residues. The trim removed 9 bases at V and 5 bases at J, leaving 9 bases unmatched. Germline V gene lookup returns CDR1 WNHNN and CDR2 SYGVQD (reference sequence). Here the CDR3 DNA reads TGCGCCAGTCGGGGACAGGCGCCCCACGAGCAGTACTTC. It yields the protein CASRGQAPHEQYF.

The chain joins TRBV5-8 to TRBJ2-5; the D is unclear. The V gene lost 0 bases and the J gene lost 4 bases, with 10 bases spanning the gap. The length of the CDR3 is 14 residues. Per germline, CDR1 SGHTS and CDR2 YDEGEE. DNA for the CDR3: TGTGCCAGCAGCTTGGGGGTTAGAGGAGAGACCCAGTACTTC. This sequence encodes CASSLGVRGETQYF.

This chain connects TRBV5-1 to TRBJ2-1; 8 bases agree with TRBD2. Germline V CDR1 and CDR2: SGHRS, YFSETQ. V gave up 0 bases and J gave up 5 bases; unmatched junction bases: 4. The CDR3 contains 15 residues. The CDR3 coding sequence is TGCGCCAGCAGCTTGGTGGTAGCGGGAAACAATGAGCAGTTCTTC. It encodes CASSLVVAGNNEQFF.

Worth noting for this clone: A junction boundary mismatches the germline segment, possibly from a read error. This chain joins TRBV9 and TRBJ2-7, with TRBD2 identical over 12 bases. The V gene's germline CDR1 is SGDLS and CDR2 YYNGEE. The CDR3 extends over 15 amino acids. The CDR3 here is CASSLGTSGSFEQYF. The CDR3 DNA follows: TGTGCCAGCAGCTTAGGGACTAGCGGGTCCTTCGAGCAGTACTTC.

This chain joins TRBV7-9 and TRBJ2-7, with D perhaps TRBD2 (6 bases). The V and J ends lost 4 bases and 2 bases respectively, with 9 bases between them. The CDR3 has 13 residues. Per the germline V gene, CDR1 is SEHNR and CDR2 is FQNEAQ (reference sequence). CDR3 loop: CASSSGTPYEQYF. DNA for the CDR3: TGTGCCAGCAGCTCCGGGACTCCCTACGAGCAGTACTTC.

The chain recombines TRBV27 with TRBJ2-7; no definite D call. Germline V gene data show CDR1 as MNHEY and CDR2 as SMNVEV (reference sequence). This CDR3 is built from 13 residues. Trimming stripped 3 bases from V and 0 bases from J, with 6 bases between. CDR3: CASSFPSSYEQYF. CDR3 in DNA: TGTGCCAGCAGTTTTCCGAGCTCCTACGAGCAGTACTTC.

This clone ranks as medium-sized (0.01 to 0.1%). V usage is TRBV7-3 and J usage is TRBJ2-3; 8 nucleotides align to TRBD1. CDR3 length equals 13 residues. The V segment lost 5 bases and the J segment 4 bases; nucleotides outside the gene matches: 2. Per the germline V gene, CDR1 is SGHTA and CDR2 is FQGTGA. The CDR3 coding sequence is TGTGCCAGCAGCCGGACAGGGCCAGATACGCAGTATTTT. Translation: CASSRTGPDTQYF.

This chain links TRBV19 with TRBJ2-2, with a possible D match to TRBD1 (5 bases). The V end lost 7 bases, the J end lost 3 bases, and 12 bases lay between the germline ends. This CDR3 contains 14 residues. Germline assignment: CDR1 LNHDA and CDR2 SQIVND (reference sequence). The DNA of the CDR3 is TGTGCCAGTAAAAGTAGGGGCGACACCGGGGAGCTGTTTTTT. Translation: CASKSRGDTGELFF. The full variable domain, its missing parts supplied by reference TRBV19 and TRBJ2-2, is DGGITQSPKYLFRKEGQNVTLSCEQNLNHDAMYWYRQDPGQGLRLIYYSQIVNDFQKGDIAEGYSVSREKKESFPLTVTSAQKNPTAFYLCASKSRGDTGELFFGEGSRLTVL.

The CDR3, as DNA: TGTGCCAGCAGTTACGAGTGGGCTCTCTCTTTCTACGAGCAGTACTTC. This sequence encodes CASSYEWALSFYEQYF. This sequence joins TRBV6-5 and TRBJ2-7; D gene unclear. In germline, CDR1 is MNHEY, CDR2 SVGAGI. The CDR3 runs 16 residues. V was clipped by 2 bases and J by 3 bases, with 17 bases between them.

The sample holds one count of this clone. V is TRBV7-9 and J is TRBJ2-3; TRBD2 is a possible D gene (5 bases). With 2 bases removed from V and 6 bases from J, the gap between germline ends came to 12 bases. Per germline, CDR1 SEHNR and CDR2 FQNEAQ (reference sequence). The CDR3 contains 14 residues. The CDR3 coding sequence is TGTGCCAGCAGCTTAAGTGCGGACTCCGATACGCAGTATTTT. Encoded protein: CASSLSADSDTQYF.

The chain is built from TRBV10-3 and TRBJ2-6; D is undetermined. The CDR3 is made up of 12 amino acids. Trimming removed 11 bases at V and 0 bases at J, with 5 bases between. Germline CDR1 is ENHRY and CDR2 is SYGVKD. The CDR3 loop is CAAYSGANVLTF. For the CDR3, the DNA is TGTGCCGCCTACTCTGGGGCCAACGTCCTGACTTTC.

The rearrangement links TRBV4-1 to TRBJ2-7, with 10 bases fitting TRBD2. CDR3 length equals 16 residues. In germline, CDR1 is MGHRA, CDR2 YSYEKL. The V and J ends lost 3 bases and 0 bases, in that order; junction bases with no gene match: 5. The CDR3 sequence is CASSHTSGTYSYEQYF. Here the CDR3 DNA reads TGCGCCAGCAGCCACACTAGCGGGACCTACTCCTACGAGCAGTACTTC.

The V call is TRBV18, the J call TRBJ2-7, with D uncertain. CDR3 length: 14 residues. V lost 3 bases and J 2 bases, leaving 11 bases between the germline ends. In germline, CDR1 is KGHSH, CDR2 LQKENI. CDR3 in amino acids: CASSPMAETYEQYF. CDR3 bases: TGTGCCAGCTCACCGATGGCCGAAACCTACGAGCAGTACTTC.

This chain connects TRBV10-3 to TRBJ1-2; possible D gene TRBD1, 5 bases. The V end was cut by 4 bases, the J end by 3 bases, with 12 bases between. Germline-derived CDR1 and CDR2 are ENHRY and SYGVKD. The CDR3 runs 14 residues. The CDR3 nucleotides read TGTGCCATCAGTGGGCAGGGTCGGGACTATGGCTACACCTTC. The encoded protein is CAISGQGRDYGYTF.

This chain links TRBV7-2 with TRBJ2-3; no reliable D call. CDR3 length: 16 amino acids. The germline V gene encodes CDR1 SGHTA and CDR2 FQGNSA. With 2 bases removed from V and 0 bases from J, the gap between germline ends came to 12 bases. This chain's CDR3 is CASSLNGRHSTDTQYF. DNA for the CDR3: TGTGCCAGCAGCTTAAACGGCAGGCATAGCACAGATACGCAGTATTTT.

The CDR3 sequence is CASSDRQGHEKLFF. CDR3 sequence (DNA): TGTGCCAGCTCTGATAGGCAGGGGCATGAAAAACTGTTTTTT. This chain joins TRBV6-5 and TRBJ1-4, with a possible D match to TRBD1 (6 bases). V lost 8 bases and J lost 6, with 16 bases in between. Germline lookup yields CDR1 MNHEY and CDR2 SVGAGI. The CDR3 is 14 residues long.

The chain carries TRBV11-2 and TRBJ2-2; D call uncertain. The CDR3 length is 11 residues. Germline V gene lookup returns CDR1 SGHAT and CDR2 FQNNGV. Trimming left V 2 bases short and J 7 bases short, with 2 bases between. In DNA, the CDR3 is TGTGCCAGCAGCTTATACGGGGAGCTGTTTTTT. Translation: CASSLYGELFF.

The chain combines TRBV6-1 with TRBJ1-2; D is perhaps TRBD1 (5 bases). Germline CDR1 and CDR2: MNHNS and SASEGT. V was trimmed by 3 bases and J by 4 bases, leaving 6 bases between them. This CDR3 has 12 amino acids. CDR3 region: CASSDRAYGYTF. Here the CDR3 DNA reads TGTGCCAGCAGTGACAGGGCCTATGGCTACACCTTC.

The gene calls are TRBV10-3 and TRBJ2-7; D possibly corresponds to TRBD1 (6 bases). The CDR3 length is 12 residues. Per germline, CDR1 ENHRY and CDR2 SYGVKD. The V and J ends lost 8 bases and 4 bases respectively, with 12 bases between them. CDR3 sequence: CAIGGRVYEQYF. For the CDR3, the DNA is TGTGCCATCGGGGGCAGGGTGTACGAGCAGTACTTC.

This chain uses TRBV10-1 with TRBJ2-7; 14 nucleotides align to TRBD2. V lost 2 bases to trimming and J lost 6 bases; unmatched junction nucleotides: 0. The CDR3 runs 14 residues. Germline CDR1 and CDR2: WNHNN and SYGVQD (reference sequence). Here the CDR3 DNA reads TGCGCCAGCAGTGAGGGACTAGCGGGAGGCGAGCAGTACTTC. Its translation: CASSEGLAGGEQYF.

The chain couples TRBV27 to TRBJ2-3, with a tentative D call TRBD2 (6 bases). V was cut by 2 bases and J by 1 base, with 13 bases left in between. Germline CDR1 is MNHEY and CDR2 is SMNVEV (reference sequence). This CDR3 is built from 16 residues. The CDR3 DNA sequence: TGTGCCAGCAGTTTAGTTCTGGGGGGTGGCACAGATACGCAGTATTTT. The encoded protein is CASSLVLGGGTDTQYF.

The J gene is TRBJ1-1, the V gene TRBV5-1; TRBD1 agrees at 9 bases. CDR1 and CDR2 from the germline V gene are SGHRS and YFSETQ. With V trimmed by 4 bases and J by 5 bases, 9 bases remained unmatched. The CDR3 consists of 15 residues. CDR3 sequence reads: CASSPAQGANTEAFF. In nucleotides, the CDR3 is TGCGCCAGCAGCCCCGCACAGGGGGCGAATACTGAAGCTTTCTTT.

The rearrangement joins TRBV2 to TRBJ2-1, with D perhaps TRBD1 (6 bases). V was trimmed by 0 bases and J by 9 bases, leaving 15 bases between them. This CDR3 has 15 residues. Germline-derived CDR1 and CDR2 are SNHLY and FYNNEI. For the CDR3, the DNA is TGTGCCAGCAGTGAAGCGGGTCAGGGGACGGGTGAGCAGTTCTTC. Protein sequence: CASSEAGQGTGEQFF.

CDR3: CASSKAGGYEQYF. The CDR3 nucleotides are TGTGCCAGCAGTAAGGCAGGGGGCTACGAGCAGTACTTC. The V gene is TRBV6-5, the J gene TRBJ2-7, with 7 bases matching TRBD1. V was clipped by 5 bases and J by 3 bases; unmatched bases: 4. The CDR3 runs to 13 residues. The germline CDR1 and CDR2 sequences are MNHEY and SVGAGI.

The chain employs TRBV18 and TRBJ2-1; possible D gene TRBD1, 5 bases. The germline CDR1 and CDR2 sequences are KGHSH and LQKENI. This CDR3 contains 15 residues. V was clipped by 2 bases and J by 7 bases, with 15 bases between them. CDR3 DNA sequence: TGTGCCAGCTCACCAGACAGCCTCGGTGGGAATGAGCAGTTCTTC. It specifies CASSPDSLGGNEQFF.